The TCR beta chain described here comes from a study of T cells after yellow fever vaccination. Study details: SMART-Seq v4 Ultra Low Input prepared the low-cell-number fractions. Study outcomes and limitations: Researchers report a weaker secondary response that nonetheless peaked faster, day 5 versus 15. Re-detected after boosting: most primary clones, 96% of CD4 and around 86% of CD8. Only a small proportion of the clonotypes turned up in both the CD4 and the CD8 compartments, likely arising from convergent recombination.

The CDR3 extends over 13 amino acids. The germline CDR1 and CDR2 sequences are SGHTA and FQGNSA. V was trimmed by 5 bases and J by 4 bases, leaving 11 bases between them. This clonotype was observed a few times. Antigen unknown. Via MiXCR, TCRdb re-called the 5' RACE reads, giving one row per CDR3 protein. The sample includes under 700,000 distinct CDR3 sequences, about 17% of them seen just once. This specimen consisted of PBMCs, obtained 5 to 6 days after the first yellow fever vaccination. This receptor was identified in a young man who received the YFV17D yellow fever vaccine. The chain couples TRBV7-2 to TRBJ2-5; D not certain. CDR3 residues: CASSPFGAETQYF. CDR3 in DNA: TGTGCCAGCAGCCCTTTTGGAGCAGAGACCCAGTACTTC.